This T cell receptor (beta chain) was retrieved from a study of blood T cell repertoires in COVID-19. The wider study: Sources were T cells, B-cell-depleted T cells, or PBMCs; the material itself was cDNA or gDNA.

Using immunoSEQ multiplex PCR, the repertoire was profiled, and TCRdb retains in-frame clones only, with some absent. The sample yields 95,000 to 150,000 clones, around 79% seen once. V lost 5 bases and J lost 0; bases outside the gene matches: 3. This CDR3 comprises 14 residues. Germline CDR1 is SSHAT and CDR2 is FNYEAQ (reference sequence). In this sample, this clone turned up once. Material: peripheral blood. V and J are TRBV7-7 and TRBJ2-7; 8 bases match TRBD1. This TCR derives from a man aged 70-80 years with acute or convalescent COVID-19. The CDR3 here is CASSLGTGSYEQYF. CDR3 DNA: TGTGCCAGCAGCCTAGGGACAGGCTCCTACGAGCAGTACTTC.